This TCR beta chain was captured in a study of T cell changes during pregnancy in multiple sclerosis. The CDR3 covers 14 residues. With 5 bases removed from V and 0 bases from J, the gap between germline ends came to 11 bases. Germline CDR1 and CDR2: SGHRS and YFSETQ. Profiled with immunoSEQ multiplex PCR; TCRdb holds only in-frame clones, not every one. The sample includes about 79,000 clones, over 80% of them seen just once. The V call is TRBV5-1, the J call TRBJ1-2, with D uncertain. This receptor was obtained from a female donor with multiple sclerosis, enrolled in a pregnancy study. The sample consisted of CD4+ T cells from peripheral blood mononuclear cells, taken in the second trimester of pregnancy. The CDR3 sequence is CASSRELANYGYTF. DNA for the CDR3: TGCGCCAGCAGTCGGGAGCTAGCTAACTATGGCTACACCTTC.